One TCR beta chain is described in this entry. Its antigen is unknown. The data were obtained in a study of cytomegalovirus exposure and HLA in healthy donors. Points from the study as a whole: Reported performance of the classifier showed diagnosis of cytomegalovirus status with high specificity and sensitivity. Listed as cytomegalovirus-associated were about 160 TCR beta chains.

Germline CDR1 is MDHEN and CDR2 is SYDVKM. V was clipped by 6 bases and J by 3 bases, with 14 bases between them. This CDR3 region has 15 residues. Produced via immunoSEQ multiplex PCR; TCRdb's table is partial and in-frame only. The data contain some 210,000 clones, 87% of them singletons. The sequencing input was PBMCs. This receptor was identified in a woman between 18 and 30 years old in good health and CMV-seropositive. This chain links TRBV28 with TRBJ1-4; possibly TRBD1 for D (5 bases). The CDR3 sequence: CASRPLRVSNEKLFF. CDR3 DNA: TGTGCCAGCAGGCCCCTCAGGGTTTCTAATGAAAAACTGTTTTTT.